What follows are 5 T cell receptor beta chains derived from one specimen sequenced in a study of blood T cell repertoires in COVID-19. TCRdb's copy holds only in-frame clones and misses some; the assay was immunoSEQ multiplex PCR. The sample holds 250,000 to 400,000 clones, about nine tenths seen once. The sequencing input was peripheral blood. All receptors come from a woman in her 30s with COVID-19, enrolled during active disease.

V and J are TRBV2 and TRBJ2-7; TRBD1 matches 7 bases. This CDR3 spans 14 amino acids. CDR1 and CDR2 from the germline V gene are SNHLY and FYNNEI. Losses at the gene ends were 4 bases for V and 1 base for J; bases not matched to a gene: 4. The CDR3 sequence: CASSASRGSYEQYF. The CDR3 DNA reads TGTGCCAGCAGTGCAAGCAGGGGGTCCTACGAGCAGTACTTC.

This clone was recorded once. The V and J genes are TRBV27 and TRBJ1-4, with TRBD1 matching over 8 bases. Unmatched junction bases numbered 14, after V lost 1 base and J lost 7 bases. CDR3 length: 18 amino acids. The V gene's germline CDR1 is MNHEY and CDR2 SMNVEV (reference sequence). CDR3 nucleotides: TGTGCCAGCAGTTTATTTCCCCCCCAGGGGGCGCATCTTGAAAAACTGTTTTTT. The encoded protein is CASSLFPPQGAHLEKLFF.

The table lists this clone with a few counts. The chain uses TRBV6-4 and TRBJ2-3; 7 nucleotides match TRBD2. The ends lost 6 bases at V and 0 bases at J; junction bases unmatched: 3. The germline V gene has CDR1 MRHNA and CDR2 SNTAGT. The CDR3 consists of 14 residues. Here the CDR3 reads CASSPSGSTDTQYF. CDR3 bases: TGTGCCAGCAGCCCTAGCGGTAGCACAGATACGCAGTATTTT.

A remark on this clone: Other nucleotide sequences from this sample produce the same CDR3. V usage is TRBV28 and J usage is TRBJ1-5; D unresolved. CDR3 size: 12 residues. Per the germline V gene, CDR1 is MDHEN and CDR2 is SYDVKM. The V end was cut by 2 bases, the J end by 7 bases, with 6 bases between. DNA of the CDR3: TGTGCCAGCAGTTTACTAAGACAGCCCCAGCATTTT. It translates to CASSLLRQPQHF.

The chain has TRBV4-1 and TRBJ1-2; a weak D match, TRBD1 (6 bases). V was shortened by 4 bases and J by 7 bases, with 10 bases between the two germline ends. The CDR3 spans 12 residues. Germline V CDR1 and CDR2: MGHRA, YSYEKL. CDR3 sequence reads: CASSLGQSGYTF. The CDR3 nucleotides read TGCGCCAGCAGCCTAGGACAGTCTGGCTACACCTTC.